This T cell receptor (beta chain) was sequenced for a study of OX40 agonist ivuxolimab in advanced cancers. Overall study: Given to patients was ivuxolimab, an agonistic anti-OX40 (CD134) antibody. Two patients with cutaneous melanoma and one with hepatocellular carcinoma, three in total, showed partial responses. Overall study results and limits: At 0.1 to 3.0 mg/kg, clonal expansion of CD4+ and CD8+ blood T cells had occurred by week 6.

The V end lost 0 bases, the J end lost 7 bases, and 5 bases lay between the germline ends. This CDR3 is built from 12 residues. The germline CDR1 and CDR2 sequences are SGHRS and YFSETQ. Assay: immunoSEQ multiplex PCR; the TCRdb copy retains only in-frame clones and omits some. The sample carries more than 50,000 clones, 87% recorded once. On this clone itself: No antigen is known for it.

A history of autoimmune disease or systemic immunosuppression excluded patients. The sample consisted of CD4+ or CD8+ T cells sorted from blood, taken in a trial of the OX40 agonist ivuxolimab. This sequence was found in an adult with an advanced solid tumor such as melanoma, head and neck, liver or kidney cancer. This chain joins TRBV5-1 and TRBJ2-1; D gene unclear. DNA of the CDR3: TGCGCCAGCAGCTTGGACAGTAATGAGCAGTTCTTC. Amino acid sequence: CASSLDSNEQFF.